The clone carrying this T cell receptor (beta chain) was detected only once. What it binds is not known. Produced via immunoSEQ multiplex PCR; TCRdb's table is partial and in-frame only. This table has 140,000 to 150,000 clones, around 94% appearing once. These data belong to a study of T cell responses to AZD1222 COVID-19 vaccine. CDR1 and CDR2 (germline): MGHRA, YSYEKL. V was shortened by 2 bases and J by 7 bases, with 14 bases between the two germline ends. The CDR3 contains 15 residues. Study-level results: Repertoires in all cases were sampled only once the peak T cell response had passed. Donors were chiefly white British, with a greater number of females, and clonal diversity was perhaps underestimated.

This clonotype originated in an adult who had recovered from COVID-19. The chain couples TRBV4-1 to TRBJ1-4; D remains unclear. The material sequenced was peripheral blood, taken after recovery from COVID-19. CDR3 residues: CASSQPGTRSEKLFF. CDR3 coding DNA: TGCGCCAGCAGCCAACCGGGAACAAGAAGTGAAAAACTGTTTTTT.